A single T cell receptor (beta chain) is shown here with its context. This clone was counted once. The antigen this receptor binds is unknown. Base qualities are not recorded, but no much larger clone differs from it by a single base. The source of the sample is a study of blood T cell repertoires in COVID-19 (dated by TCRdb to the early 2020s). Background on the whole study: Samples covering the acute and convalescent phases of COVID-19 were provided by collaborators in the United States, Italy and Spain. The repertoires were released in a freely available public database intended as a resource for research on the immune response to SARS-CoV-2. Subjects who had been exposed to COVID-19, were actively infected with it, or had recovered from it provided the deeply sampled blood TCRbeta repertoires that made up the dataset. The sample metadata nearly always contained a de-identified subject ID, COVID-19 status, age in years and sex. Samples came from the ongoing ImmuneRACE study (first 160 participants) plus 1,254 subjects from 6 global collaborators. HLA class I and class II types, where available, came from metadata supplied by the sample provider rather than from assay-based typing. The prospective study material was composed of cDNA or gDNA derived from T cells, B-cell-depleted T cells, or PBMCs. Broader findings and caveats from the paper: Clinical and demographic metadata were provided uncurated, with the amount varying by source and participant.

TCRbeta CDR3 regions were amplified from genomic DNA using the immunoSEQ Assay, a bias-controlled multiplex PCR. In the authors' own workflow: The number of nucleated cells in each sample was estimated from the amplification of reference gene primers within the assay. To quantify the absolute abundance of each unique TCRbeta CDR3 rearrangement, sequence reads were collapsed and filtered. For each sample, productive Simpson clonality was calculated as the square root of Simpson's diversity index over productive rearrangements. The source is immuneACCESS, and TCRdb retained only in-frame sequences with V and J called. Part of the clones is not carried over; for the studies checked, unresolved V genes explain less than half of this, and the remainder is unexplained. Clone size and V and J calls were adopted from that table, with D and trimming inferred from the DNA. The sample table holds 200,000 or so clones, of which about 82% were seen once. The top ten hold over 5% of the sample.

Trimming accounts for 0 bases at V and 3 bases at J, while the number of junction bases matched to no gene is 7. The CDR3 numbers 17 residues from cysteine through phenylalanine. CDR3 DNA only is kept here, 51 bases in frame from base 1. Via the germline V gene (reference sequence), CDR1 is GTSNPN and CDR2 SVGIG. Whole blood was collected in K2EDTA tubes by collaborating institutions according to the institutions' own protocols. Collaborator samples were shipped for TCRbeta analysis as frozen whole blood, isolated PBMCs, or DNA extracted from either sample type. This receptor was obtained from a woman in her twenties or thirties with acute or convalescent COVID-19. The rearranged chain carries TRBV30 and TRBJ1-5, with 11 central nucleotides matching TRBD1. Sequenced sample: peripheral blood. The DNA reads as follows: TGTGCCTGGAGTGTATCCGGGACAGGGGGTCCCAATCAGCCCCAGCATTTT. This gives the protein CAWSVSGTGGPNQPQHF.